This T cell receptor beta chain was identified in a study of metastatic and nonmetastatic thyroid tumors. The CDR3 is 13 residues long. CDR1 and CDR2 from the germline V gene are MDHEN and SYDVKM. With 6 bases removed from V and 3 bases from J, the gap between germline ends came to 12 bases. Thyroid surgery was preceded by no treatment in any patient. Through MiXCR, TCRdb re-clonotyped the PCR reads. The sample includes roughly 6,500 clones, 33% seen only once; the top ten take roughly 37%. Source material: adjacent normal tissue. This TCR was sampled from a male donor with papillary thyroid cancer or a benign thyroid nodule (not recorded which). Some clones in this sample may be carry-over from other donors' samples. This chain joins TRBV28 and TRBJ2-7; D unresolved. This CDR3 reads CASSLSPLYEQYF. The CDR3 DNA follows: TGTGCCAGCAGCCTAAGTCCCCTCTACGAGCAGTACTTC.